One and the same sample provided the 14 T cell receptor beta chains below, sequenced in a study of blood T cell repertoires in COVID-19. Using immunoSEQ multiplex PCR, the repertoire was profiled, and TCRdb retains in-frame clones only, with some absent. Here the sample spans fewer than 200,000 clones, around 90% being singletons. Sequenced input: PBMCs or T cells enriched from blood (not recorded which). The receptors derive from a woman aged 18-29 years who had recovered from COVID-19.

J is TRBJ2-5 and V is TRBV3-1 (or the pseudogene TRBV3-2), with 15 bases fitting TRBD2. This CDR3 spans 16 amino acids. The V gene's germline CDR1 is LGHDT and CDR2 YNNKEL (reference sequence). The trim removed 5 bases at V and 4 bases at J, leaving 5 bases unmatched. CDR3 sequence reads: CASSGLAGGSAETQYF. DNA of the CDR3: TGTGCCAGCAGCGGACTAGCGGGGGGGTCAGCAGAGACCCAGTACTTC.

CDR3 region: CASSGLTGVNSPLHF. The CDR3 coding sequence is TGTGCCAGCAGCGGACTGACCGGGGTAAATTCACCCCTCCACTTT. The chain carries TRBV5-8 and TRBJ1-6; D not resolved. The CDR3 has 15 residues. Germline loops: CDR1 SGHTS, CDR2 YDEGEE. Deletions cut 4 bases from V and 7 bases from J, with 15 bases between.

Details on this clone: The junction differs from germline at one of its ends, possibly a read error. This chain uses TRBV28 with TRBJ2-4, with D possibly matching TRBD2 (7 bases). The CDR3 has 15 amino acids. CDR1 is MDHEN, CDR2 SYDVKM, per germline. CDR3 DNA sequence: TGTGCCAGCAGTTTGGGGGGGCCCGCCAGAAACATTCAGTACTTC. This sequence encodes CASSLGGPARNIQYF.

The gene calls are TRBV29-1 and TRBJ2-3; D might be TRBD2 (7 bases). CDR1 is SQVTM, CDR2 ANQGSEA, per germline. The CDR3 is 13 residues long. Trimming removed 7 bases from V and 5 bases from J, with 16 bases in between. CDR3 bases: TGCAGCGCTCGTCGGGGGGCCGGAGATACGCAGTATTTT. Protein sequence: CSARRGAGDTQYF.

The chain joins TRBV6-2 or TRBV6-3 to TRBJ2-1; tentatively, D is TRBD1 (5 bases). The CDR3 is 17 amino acids. Trimming shortened V by 0 bases and J by 0 bases, and 12 bases separated the two germline ends. Germline V lookup: CDR1 MNHEY, CDR2 SVGEGT. This chain's CDR3 is CASSYSTAGRSYNEQFF. The CDR3 coding sequence is TGTGCCAGCAGTTACTCGACAGCCGGACGCTCCTACAATGAGCAGTTCTTC.

This chain joins TRBV5-4 and TRBJ2-5, with TRBD2 matching 9 bases. J gave up 0 bases and V 7 bases, and 10 bases lay outside the gene matches. CDR1 SGHNT and CDR2 YYREEE come from the germline V gene (reference sequence). The CDR3 consists of 16 residues. Written as DNA, the CDR3 is TGTGCCAGCTCCATAGGGCGGGGGGGTTACCAAGAGACCCAGTACTTC. This gives the protein CASSIGRGGYQETQYF.

This clone appeared a single time. The gene calls are TRBV5-1 and TRBJ1-6; D gene uncertain. Germline V gives CDR1 SGHRS, CDR2 YFSETQ. CDR3 length equals 16 residues. V was shortened by 4 bases and J by 0 bases, with 11 bases between the two germline ends. Written as DNA, the CDR3 is TGCGCCAGCAGCATATTCGGGAACTCCTATAATTCACCCCTCCACTTT. Encoded protein: CASSIFGNSYNSPLHF.

This clone has a single count. V and J are TRBV7-2 and TRBJ1-2; 7 positions match TRBD1. Germline lookup yields CDR1 SGHTA and CDR2 FQGNSA. The CDR3 is 16 residues long. Trimming took 2 bases from V and 7 from J; bases not matched to a gene: 13. CDR3 residues: CASSLNPPDRVGGYTF. The CDR3 DNA is TGTGCCAGCAGCTTAAACCCCCCCGACAGGGTGGGTGGCTACACCTTC.

The chain links TRBV7-3 to TRBJ2-1, with 7 nucleotides matching TRBD2. Germline V gene data show CDR1 as SGHTA and CDR2 as FQGTGA. V trimming: 2 bases; J trimming: 7 bases; junction bases outside the gene matches: 5. The CDR3 has 14 amino acids. CDR3 region: CASSLGLGGNEQFF. CDR3 DNA sequence: TGTGCCAGCAGCTTAGGTCTGGGGGGGAATGAGCAGTTCTTC.

The chain recombines TRBV5-1 with TRBJ2-1; TRBD1 matches at 7 bases. V lost 3 bases, J lost 2 bases, and 17 bases stayed unmatched. CDR1 and CDR2 from the germline V gene are SGHRS and YFSETQ. This CDR3 region has 19 residues. As DNA, the CDR3 is TGCGCCAGCAGCTCAGTAGGGACAGACGTCCTTCTTCCCTACAATGAGCAGTTCTTC. It codes for CASSSVGTDVLLPYNEQFF.

The chain recombines TRBV30 with TRBJ2-3, with 8 bases aligning to TRBD2. CDR3 length equals 15 residues. CDR1 and CDR2 (germline): GTSNPN, SVGIG (reference sequence). J gave up 0 bases and V 2 bases, and 4 bases lay outside the gene matches. Written as DNA, the CDR3 is TGTGCCTGGAGTTGGACTAGCCGTAGCACAGATACGCAGTATTTT. Its protein product is CAWSWTSRSTDTQYF.

This clone appeared a single time. The chain joins TRBV28 to TRBJ1-4, with D perhaps matching TRBD1 (5 bases). Germline V gene lookup returns CDR1 MDHEN and CDR2 SYDVKM. Trimming took 8 bases from V and 3 from J, leaving 13 bases between them. This CDR3 has 14 amino acids. CDR3 bases: TGTGCCAGCCTGGGGGGGGTGTCTAATGAAAAACTGTTTTTT. This codes for CASLGGVSNEKLFF.

The V gene is TRBV5-1, the J gene TRBJ1-1; 9 positions agree with TRBD1. The CDR3 is 15 residues long. Germline V CDR1 and CDR2: SGHRS, YFSETQ. The V gene end was trimmed by 4 bases and the J gene end by 3 bases; junction bases not matched to a gene: 7. The CDR3 sequence: CASSPRTGADTEAFF. CDR3 nucleotides: TGCGCCAGCAGCCCACGGACAGGGGCCGACACTGAAGCTTTCTTT.

The chain couples TRBV9 to TRBJ2-7; TRBD2 might be the D (5 bases). Trimming cost V 7 bases and J 2 bases, with 16 bases left between them. Germline-derived CDR1 and CDR2 are SGDLS and YYNGEE. This CDR3 comprises 14 residues. The CDR3 DNA reads as TGTGCCAGCCACGGGGTGGAGAGTCCCTACGAGCAGTACTTC. Translation: CASHGVESPYEQYF. Full variable domain (rest looked up from reference TRBV9 and TRBJ2-7): DSGVTQTPKHLITATGQRVTLRCSPRSGDLSVYWYQQSLDQGLQFLIQYYNGEERAKGNILERFSAQQFPDLHSELNLSSLELGDSALYFCASHGVESPYEQYFGPGTRLTVT.